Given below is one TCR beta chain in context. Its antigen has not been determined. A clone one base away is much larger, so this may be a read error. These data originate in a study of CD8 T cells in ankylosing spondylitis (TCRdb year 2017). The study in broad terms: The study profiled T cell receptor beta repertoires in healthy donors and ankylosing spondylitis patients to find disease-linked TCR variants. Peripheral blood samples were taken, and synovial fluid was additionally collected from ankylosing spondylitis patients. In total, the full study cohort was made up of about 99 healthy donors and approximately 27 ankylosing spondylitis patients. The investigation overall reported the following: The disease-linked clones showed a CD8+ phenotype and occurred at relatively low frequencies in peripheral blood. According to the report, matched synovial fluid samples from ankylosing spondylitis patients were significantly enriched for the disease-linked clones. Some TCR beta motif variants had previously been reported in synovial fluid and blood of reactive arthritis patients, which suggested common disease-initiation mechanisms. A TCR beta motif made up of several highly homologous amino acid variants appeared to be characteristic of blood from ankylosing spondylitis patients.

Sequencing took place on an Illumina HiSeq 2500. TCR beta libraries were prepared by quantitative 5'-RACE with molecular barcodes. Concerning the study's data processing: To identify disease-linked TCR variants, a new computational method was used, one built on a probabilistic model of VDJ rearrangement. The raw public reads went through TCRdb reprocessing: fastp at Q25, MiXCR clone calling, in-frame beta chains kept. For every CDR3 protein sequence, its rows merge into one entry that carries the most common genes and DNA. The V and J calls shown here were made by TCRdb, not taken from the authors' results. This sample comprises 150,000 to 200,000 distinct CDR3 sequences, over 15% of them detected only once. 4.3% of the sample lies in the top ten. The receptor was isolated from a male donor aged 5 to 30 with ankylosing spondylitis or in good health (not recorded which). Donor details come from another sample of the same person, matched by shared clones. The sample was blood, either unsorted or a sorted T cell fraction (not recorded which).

CDR3 loop: CSGRGGASDGYPF. Here is the DNA: TGCAGCGGACGAGGGGGCGCATCGGATGGCTACCCCTTC. The chain links TRBV29-1 with TRBJ1-2; 7 nucleotides in the junction match TRBD1. Taken from cysteine to phenylalanine, the CDR3 has 13 residues. The only DNA kept is the CDR3, 39 bases in frame from the first base. In the germline V gene, CDR1 corresponds to SQVTM and CDR2 to ANQGSEA.